This T cell receptor beta chain came from a study of T-cell reconstitution after alpha-beta-depleted transplantation in children. This clonotype was seen repeatedly, ten times or more. Trimming took off 4 bases at V and 6 bases at J, with 10 bases between the two ends. Germline CDR1 reads SGHRS; CDR2 reads YFSETQ. CDR3 size: 12 residues. Unique molecular identifiers featured in how the TCRbeta library was prepared. TCRdb itself ran the PCR reads through MiXCR, one entry per CDR3 protein. The top ten hold less than 8% of the sample, which has roughly 250,000 distinct CDR3 sequences, roughly 7.7% seen once.

The chain has TRBV5-1 and TRBJ1-2; D might be TRBD1 (6 bases). The specimen comprised PBMCs, mostly from graft donor cells, sampled 180 days after TCRalphabeta/CD19-depleted stem cell transplant. The receptor was isolated from a male patient younger than 18 who had a stem cell transplant for acute lymphoblastic leukemia, so the T cells may come from the graft donor. In DNA form, the CDR3 reads TGCGCCAGCAGCCCGAACAGGGATGGCTACACCTTC. Translated, it gives CASSPNRDGYTF.